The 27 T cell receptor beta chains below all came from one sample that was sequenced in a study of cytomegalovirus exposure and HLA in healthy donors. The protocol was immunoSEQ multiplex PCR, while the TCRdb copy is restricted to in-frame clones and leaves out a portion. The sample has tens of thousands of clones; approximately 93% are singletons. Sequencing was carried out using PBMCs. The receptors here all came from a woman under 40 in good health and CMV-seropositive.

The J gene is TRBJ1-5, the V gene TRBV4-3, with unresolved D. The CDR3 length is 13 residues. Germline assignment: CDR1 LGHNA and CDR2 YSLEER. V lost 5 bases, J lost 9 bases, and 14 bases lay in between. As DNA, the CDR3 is TGCGCCAGCAGCGAATCACTCTCGCGGCCCCAGCATTTT. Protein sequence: CASSESLSRPQHF.

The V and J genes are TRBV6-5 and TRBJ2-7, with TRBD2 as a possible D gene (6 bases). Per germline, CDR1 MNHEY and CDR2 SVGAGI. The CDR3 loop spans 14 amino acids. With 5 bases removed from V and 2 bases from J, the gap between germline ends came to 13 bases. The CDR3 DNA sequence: TGTGCCAGCAGTCCGGGAGTTCCCGCCTACGAGCAGTACTTC. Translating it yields CASSPGVPAYEQYF.

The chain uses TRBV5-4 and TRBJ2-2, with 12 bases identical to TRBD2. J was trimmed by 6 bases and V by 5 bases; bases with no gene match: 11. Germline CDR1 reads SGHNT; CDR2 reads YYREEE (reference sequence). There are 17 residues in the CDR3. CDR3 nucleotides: TGTGCCAGCAGGACTATAGGGCTAGCGGGAGGGGCCGGGGAGCTGTTTTTT. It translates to CASRTIGLAGGAGELFF.

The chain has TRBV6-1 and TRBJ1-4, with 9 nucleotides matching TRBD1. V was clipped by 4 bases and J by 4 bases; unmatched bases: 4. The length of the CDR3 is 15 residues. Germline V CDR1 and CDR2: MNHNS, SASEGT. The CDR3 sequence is CASSGSTGGNEKLFF. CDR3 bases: TGTGCCAGCAGTGGTTCGACAGGGGGTAATGAAAAACTGTTTTTT.

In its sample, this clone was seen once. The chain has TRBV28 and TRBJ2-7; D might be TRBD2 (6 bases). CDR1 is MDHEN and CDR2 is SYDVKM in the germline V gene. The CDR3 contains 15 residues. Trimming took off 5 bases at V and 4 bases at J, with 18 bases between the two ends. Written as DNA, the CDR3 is TGTGCCAGCAGTCCCCCGGGAGTCTGGTGGTACGAGCAGTACTTC. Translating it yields CASSPPGVWWYEQYF.

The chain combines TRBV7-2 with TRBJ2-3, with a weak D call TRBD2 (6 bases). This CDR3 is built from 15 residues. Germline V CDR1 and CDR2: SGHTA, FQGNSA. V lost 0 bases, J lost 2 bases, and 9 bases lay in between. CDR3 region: CASSLAGRPTDTQYF. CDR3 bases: TGTGCCAGCAGCTTAGCTGGGAGGCCCACAGATACGCAGTATTTT.

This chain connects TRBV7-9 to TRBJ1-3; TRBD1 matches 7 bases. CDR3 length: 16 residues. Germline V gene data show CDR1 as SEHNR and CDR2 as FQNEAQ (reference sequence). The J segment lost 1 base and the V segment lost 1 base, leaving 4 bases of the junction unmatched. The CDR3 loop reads CASSLGQGVSGNTIYF. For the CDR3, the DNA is TGTGCCAGCAGCTTAGGACAGGGTGTTTCTGGAAACACCATATATTTT.

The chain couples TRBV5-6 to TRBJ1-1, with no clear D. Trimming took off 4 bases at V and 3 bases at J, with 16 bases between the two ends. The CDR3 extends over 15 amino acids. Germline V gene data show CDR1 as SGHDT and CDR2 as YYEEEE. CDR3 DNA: TGTGCCAGCAGCCCCTCCGGGTCGTGGCACACTGAAGCTTTCTTT. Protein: CASSPSGSWHTEAFF.

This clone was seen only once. The CDR3 spells CASSLVGRNYGYTF. The CDR3, as DNA: TGTGCCAGCAGCTTAGTGGGGAGGAACTATGGCTACACCTTC. The V gene is TRBV7-9, the J gene TRBJ1-2, with D unresolved. Per germline, CDR1 SEHNR and CDR2 FQNEAQ (reference sequence). The CDR3 runs 14 residues. Trimming removed 1 base from V and 2 bases from J, with 8 bases in between.

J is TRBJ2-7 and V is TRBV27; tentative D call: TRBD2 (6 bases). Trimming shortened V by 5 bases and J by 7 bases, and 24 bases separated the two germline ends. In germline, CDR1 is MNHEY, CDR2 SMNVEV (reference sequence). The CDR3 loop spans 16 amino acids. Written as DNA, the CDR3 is TGTGCCAGCAGTCCTACCCCTATAGCGGCCGTTGGAGAGCAGTACTTC. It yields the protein CASSPTPIAAVGEQYF.

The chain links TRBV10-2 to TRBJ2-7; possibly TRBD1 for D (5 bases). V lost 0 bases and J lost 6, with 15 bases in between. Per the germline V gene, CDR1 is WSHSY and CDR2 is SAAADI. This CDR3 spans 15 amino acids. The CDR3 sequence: CASSESVRAPSEQYF. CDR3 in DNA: TGCGCCAGCAGTGAGTCCGTCAGGGCCCCCTCCGAGCAGTACTTC.

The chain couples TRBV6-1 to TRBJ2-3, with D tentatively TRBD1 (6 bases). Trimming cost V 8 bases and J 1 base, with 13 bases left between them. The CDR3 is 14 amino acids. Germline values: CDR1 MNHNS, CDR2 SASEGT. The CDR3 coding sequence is TGTGCCAGCGTTTGGAACAGGGGCACAGATACGCAGTATTTT. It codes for CASVWNRGTDTQYF.

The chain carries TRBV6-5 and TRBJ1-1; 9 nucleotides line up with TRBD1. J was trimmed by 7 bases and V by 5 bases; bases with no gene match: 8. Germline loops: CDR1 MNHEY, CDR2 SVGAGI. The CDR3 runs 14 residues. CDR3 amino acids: CASSRGTGTLEAFF. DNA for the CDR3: TGTGCCAGCAGTAGGGGGACAGGGACCCTTGAAGCTTTCTTT.

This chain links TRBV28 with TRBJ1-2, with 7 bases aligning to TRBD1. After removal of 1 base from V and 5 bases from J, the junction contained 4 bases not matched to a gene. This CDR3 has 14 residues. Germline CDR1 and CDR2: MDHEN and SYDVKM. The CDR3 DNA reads TGTGCCAGCAGTTTATCAGGGGGACGATATGGCTACACCTTC. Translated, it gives CASSLSGGRYGYTF.

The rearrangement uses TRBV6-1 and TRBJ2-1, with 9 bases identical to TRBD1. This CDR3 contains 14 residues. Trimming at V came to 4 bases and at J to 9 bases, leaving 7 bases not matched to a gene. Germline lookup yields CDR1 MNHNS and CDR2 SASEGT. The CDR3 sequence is CASSVRDRDSEQFF. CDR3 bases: TGTGCCAGCAGTGTCCGGGACAGGGATTCTGAGCAGTTCTTC.

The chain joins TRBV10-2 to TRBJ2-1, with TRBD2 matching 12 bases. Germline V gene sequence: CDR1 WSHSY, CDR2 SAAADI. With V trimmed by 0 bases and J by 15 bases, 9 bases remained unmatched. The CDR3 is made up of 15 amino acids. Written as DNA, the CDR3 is TGCGCCAGCAGTGAGTCACTAGCGGGAGGAGCCGTGTGGTTCTTC. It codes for CASSESLAGGAVWFF.

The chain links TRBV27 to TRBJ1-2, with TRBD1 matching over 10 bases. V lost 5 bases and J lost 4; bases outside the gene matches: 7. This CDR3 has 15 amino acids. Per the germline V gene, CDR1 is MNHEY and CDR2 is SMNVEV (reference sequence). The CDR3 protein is CASSSDGQGGYGYTF. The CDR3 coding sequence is TGTGCCAGCAGTAGTGACGGACAGGGGGGCTATGGCTACACCTTC.

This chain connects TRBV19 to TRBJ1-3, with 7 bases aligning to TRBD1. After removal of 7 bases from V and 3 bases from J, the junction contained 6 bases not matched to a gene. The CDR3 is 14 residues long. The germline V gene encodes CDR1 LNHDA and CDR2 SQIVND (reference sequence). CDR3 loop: CASTRGTVGNTIYF. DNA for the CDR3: TGTGCCAGTACTCGAGGGACAGTTGGAAACACCATATATTTT. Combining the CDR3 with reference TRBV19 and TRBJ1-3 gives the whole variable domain DGGITQSPKYLFRKEGQNVTLSCEQNLNHDAMYWYRQDPGQGLRLIYYSQIVNDFQKGDIAEGYSVSREKKESFPLTVTSAQKNPTAFYLCASTRGTVGNTIYFGEGSWLTVV.

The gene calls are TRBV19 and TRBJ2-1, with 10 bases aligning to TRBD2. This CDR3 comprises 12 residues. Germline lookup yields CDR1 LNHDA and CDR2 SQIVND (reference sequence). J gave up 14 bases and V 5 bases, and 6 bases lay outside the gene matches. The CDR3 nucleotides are TGTGCCAGTAGTGTAGCGGGAGGACATAAGTTCTTC. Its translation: CASSVAGGHKFF.

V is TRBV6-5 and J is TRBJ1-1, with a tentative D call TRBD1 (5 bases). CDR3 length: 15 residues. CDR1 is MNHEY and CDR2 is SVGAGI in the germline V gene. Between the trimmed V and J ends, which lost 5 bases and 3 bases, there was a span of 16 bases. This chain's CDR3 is CASSARPGGDTEAFF. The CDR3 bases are TGTGCCAGCAGTGCCCGGCCCGGGGGTGACACTGAAGCTTTCTTT.

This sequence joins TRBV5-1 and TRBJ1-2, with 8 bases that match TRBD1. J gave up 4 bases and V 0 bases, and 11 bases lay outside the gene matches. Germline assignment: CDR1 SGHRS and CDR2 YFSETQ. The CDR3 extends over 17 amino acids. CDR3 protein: CASSLGTGSISSYGYTF. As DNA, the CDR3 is TGCGCCAGCAGCTTGGGGACAGGGTCAATTTCGAGCTATGGCTACACCTTC.

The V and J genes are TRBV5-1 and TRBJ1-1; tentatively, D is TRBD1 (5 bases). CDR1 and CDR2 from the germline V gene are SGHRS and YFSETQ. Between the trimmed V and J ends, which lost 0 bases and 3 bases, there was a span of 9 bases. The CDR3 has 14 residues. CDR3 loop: CASSLVGGDTEAFF. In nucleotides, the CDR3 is TGCGCCAGCAGCTTGGTGGGGGGAGACACTGAAGCTTTCTTT.

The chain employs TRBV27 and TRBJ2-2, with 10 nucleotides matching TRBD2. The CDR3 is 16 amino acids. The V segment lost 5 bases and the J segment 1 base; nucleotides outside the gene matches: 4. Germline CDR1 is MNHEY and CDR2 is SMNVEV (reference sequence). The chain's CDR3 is CASSGLAGVNTGELFF. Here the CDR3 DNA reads TGTGCCAGCAGTGGTCTAGCGGGAGTGAACACCGGGGAGCTGTTTTTT.

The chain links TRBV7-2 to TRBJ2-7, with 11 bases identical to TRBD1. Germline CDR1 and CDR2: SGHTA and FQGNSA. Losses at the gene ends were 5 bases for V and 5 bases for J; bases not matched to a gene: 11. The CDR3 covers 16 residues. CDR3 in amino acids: CASSHPDRGLFHEQYF. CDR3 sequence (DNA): TGTGCCAGCAGCCACCCGGACAGGGGGCTTTTTCACGAGCAGTACTTC.

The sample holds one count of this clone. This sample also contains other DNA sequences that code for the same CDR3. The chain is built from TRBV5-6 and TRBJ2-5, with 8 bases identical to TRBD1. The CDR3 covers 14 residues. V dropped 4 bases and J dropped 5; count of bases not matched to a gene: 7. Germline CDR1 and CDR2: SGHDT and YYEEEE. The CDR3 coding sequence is TGTGCCAGCAGCCCCGACAGGGGCCGGGAGACCCAGTACTTC. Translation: CASSPDRGRETQYF.

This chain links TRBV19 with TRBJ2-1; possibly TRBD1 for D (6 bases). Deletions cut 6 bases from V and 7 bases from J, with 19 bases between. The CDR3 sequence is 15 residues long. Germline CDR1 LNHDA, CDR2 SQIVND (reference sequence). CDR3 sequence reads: CASSIGGQGWNEQFF. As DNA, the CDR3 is TGTGCCAGTAGCATCGGCGGGCAGGGGTGGAATGAGCAGTTCTTC.

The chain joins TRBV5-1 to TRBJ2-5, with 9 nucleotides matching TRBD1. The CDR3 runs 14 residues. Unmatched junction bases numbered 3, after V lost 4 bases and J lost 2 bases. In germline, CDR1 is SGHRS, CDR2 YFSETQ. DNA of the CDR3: TGCGCCAGCAGCGAGACAGGGGGTCAAGAGACCCAGTACTTC. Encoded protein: CASSETGGQETQYF.